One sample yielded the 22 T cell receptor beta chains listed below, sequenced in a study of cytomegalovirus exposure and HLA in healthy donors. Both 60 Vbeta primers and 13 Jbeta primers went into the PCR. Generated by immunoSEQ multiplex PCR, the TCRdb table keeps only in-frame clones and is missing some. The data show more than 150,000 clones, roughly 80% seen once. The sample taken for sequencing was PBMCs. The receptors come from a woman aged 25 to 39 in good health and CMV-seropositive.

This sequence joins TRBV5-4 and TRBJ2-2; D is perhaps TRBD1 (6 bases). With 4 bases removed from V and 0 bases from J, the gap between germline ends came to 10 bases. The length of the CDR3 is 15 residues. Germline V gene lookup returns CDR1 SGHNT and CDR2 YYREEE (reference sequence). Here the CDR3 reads CASSRGQPNTGELFF. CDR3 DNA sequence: TGTGCCAGCAGCCGTGGACAGCCGAACACCGGGGAGCTGTTTTTT.

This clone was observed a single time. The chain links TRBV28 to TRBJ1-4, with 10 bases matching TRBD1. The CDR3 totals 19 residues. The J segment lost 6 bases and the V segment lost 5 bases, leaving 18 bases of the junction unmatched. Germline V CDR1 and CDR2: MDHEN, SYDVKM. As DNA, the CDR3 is TGTGCCAGCAGTCCCTATAAATCGGGACAGGGGTTCTTTCATGAAAAACTGTTTTTT. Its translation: CASSPYKSGQGFFHEKLFF.

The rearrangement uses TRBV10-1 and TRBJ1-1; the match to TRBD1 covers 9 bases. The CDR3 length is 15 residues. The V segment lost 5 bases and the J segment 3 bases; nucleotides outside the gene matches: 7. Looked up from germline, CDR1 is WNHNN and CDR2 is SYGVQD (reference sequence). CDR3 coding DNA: TGCGCCAGCAGTCCGGGACAGGGACTGGACACTGAAGCTTTCTTT. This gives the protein CASSPGQGLDTEAFF.

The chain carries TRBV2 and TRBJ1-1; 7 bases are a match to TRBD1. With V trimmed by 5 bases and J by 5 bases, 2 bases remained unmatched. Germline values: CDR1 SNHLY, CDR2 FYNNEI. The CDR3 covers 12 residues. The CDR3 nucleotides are TGTGCCAGCAGTCAGACAGGGACTGAAGCTTTCTTT. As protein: CASSQTGTEAFF.

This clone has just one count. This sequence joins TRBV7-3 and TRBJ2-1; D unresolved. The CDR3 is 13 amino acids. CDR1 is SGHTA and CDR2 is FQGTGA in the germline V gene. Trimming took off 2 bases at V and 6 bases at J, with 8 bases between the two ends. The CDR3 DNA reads TGTGCCAGCAGCTTAGGGCGCTTCAATGAGCAGTTCTTC. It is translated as CASSLGRFNEQFF.

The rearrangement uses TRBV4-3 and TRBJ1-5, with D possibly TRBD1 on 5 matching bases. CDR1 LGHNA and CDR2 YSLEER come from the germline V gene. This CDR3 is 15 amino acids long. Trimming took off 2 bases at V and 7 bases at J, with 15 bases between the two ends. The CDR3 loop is CASSQIRSGMQPQHF. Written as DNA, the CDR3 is TGCGCCAGCAGCCAAATCAGGTCAGGGATGCAGCCCCAGCATTTT.

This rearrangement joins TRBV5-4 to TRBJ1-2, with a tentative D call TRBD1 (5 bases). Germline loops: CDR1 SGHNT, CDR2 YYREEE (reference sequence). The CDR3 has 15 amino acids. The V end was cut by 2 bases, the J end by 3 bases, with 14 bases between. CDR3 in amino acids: CASSFLTAIDYGYTF. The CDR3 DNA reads TGTGCCAGCAGCTTCCTGACAGCGATAGACTATGGCTACACCTTC. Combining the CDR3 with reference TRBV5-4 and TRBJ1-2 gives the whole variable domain ETGVTQSPTHLIKTRGQQVTLRCSSQSGHNTVSWYQQALGQGPQFIFQYYREEENGRGNFPPRFSGLQFPNYSSELNVNALELDDSALYLCASSFLTAIDYGYTFGSGTRLTVV.

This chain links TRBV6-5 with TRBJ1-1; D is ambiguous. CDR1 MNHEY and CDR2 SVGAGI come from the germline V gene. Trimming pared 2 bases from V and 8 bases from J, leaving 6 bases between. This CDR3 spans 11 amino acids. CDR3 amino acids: CASSYNREAFF. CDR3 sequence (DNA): TGTGCCAGCAGTTACAACCGGGAAGCTTTCTTT.

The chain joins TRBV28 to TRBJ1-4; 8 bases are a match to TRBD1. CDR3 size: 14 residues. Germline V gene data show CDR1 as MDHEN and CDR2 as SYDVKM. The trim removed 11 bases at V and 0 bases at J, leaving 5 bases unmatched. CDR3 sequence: CAAWDRSTNEKLFF. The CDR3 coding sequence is TGTGCCGCTTGGGACAGGTCAACTAATGAAAAACTGTTTTTT. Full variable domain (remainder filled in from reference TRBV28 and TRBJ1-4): DVKVTQSSRYLVKRTGEKVFLECVQDMDHENMFWYRQDPGLGLRLIYFSYDVKMKEKGDIPEGYSVSREKKERFSLILESASTNQTSMYLCAAWDRSTNEKLFFGSGTQLSVL.

The CDR3 DNA is TGTGCCAGCGGTGTGGACAGGGGTCCTCAGTACACCTTC. It encodes CASGVDRGPQYTF. The chain employs TRBV28 and TRBJ1-2; 9 positions agree with TRBD1. The germline V gene encodes CDR1 MDHEN and CDR2 SYDVKM. This CDR3 spans 13 amino acids. V was pared by 8 bases and J by 11 bases, with 12 bases of the junction left unmatched.

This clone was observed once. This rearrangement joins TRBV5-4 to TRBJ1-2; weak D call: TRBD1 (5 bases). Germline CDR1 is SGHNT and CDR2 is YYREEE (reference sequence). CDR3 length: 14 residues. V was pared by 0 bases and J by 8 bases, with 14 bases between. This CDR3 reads CASSLGIGAEGYTF. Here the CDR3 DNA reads TGTGCCAGCAGCTTGGGTATAGGGGCGGAGGGCTACACCTTC.

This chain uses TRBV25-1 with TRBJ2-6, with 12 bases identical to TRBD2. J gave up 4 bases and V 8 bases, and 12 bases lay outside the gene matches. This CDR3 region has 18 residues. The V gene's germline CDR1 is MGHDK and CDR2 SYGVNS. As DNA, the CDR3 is TGTGCCAGCGCCAGCGGGACTAGCGGGTGGGCCGGGGCCAACGTCCTGACTTTC. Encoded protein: CASASGTSGWAGANVLTF.

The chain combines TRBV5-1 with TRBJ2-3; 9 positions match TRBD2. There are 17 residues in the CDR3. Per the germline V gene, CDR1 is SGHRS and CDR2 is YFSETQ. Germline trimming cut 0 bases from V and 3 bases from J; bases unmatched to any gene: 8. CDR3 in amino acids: CASSLGRGGGTTDTQYF. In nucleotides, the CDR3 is TGCGCCAGCAGCTTGGGGCGGGGGGGCGGTACGACAGATACGCAGTATTTT. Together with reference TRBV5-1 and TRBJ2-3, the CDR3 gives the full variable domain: KAGVTQTPRYLIKTRGQQVTLSCSPISGHRSVSWYQQTPGQGLQFLFEYFSETQRNKGNFPGRFSGRQFSNSRSEMNVSTLELGDSALYLCASSLGRGGGTTDTQYFGPGTRLTVL.

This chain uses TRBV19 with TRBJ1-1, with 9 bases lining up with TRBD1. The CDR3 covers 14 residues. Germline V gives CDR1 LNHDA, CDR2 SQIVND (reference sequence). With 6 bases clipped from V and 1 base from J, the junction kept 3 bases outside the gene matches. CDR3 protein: CASRTTGGNTEAFF. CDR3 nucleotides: TGTGCCAGTAGGACGACAGGGGGGAACACTGAAGCTTTCTTT. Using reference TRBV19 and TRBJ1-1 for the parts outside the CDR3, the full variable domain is DGGITQSPKYLFRKEGQNVTLSCEQNLNHDAMYWYRQDPGQGLRLIYYSQIVNDFQKGDIAEGYSVSREKKESFPLTVTSAQKNPTAFYLCASRTTGGNTEAFFGQGTRLTVV.

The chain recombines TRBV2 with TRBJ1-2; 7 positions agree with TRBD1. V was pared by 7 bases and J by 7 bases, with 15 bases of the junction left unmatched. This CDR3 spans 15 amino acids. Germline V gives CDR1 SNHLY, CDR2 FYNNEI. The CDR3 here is CASTDASTGSSGYTF. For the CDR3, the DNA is TGTGCCAGCACCGACGCTTCGACAGGGTCGAGTGGCTACACCTTC.

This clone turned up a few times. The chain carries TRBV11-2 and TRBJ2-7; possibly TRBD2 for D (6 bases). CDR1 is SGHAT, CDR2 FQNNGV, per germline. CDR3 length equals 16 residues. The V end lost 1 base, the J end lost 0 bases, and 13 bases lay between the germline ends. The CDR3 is CASSLVLAGLSYEQYF. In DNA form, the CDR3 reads TGTGCCAGCAGCTTAGTCTTGGCGGGGCTCTCCTACGAGCAGTACTTC.

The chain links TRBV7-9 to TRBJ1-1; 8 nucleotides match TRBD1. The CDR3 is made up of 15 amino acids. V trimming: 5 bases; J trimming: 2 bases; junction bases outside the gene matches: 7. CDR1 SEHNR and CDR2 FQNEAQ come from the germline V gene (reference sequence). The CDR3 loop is CASSDSDRANTEAFF. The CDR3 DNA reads TGTGCCAGCAGCGACTCGGACAGGGCAAACACTGAAGCTTTCTTT.

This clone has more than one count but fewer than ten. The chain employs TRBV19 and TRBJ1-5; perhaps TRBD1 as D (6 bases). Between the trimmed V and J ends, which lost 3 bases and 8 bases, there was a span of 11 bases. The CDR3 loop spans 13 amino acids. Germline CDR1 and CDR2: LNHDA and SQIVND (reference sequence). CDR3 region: CASSIGGLEPQHF. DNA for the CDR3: TGTGCCAGTAGTATTGGGGGCTTGGAGCCCCAGCATTTT.

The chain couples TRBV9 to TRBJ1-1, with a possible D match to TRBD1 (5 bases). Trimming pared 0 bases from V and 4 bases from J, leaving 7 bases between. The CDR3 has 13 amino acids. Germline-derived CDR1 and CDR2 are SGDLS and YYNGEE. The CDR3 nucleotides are TGTGCCAGCAGCGTAGAAAGGGGCACTGAAGCTTTCTTT. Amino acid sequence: CASSVERGTEAFF.

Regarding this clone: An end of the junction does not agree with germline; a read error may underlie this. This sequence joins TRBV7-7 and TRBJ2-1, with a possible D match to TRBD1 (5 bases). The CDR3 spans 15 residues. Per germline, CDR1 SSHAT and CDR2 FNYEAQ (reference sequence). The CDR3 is CASSLEETGALEQFF. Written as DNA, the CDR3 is TGTGCTAGCAGCTTAGAGGAGACTGGGGCCCTTGAGCAGTTCTTC.

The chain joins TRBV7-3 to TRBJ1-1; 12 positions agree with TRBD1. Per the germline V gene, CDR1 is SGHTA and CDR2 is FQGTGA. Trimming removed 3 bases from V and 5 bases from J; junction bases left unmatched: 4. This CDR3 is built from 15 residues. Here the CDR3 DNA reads TGTGCCAGCAGCTTTGGGGGACAGGGGGCGACTGAAGCTTTCTTT. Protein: CASSFGGQGATEAFF.

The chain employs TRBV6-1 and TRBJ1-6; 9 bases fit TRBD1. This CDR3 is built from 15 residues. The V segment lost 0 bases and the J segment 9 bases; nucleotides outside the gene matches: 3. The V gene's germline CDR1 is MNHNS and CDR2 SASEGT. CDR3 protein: CASSEAGTGSSPLHF. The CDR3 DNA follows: TGTGCCAGCAGTGAAGCCGGGACAGGGTCTTCACCCCTCCACTTT.